The 20 T cell receptor beta chains given below trace back to one sample, sequenced in a study of beta chain features in type 1 diabetes. Their cognate antigens are unknown. General study points: Shortening that was moderate but significant affected the TCRB CDR3s of Type 1 diabetes patients in all four CD4+ subsets.

The sequenced template was cDNA made from the entire isolated RNA. Generated by immunoSEQ multiplex PCR, the TCRdb table keeps only in-frame clones and is missing some. The data contain 250,000 to 300,000 clones, roughly a quarter of them singletons. Sequencing used naive CD4+ T cells from blood. The receptors were gathered from a woman aged 25 to 45 with type 1 diabetes.

The rearrangement links TRBV19 to TRBJ2-5, with a tentative D call TRBD2 (5 bases). Trimming took 9 bases from V and 2 from J, leaving 16 bases between them. Germline values: CDR1 LNHDA, CDR2 SQIVND (reference sequence). This CDR3 is 14 amino acids long. The CDR3 DNA is TGTGCCAGCTCCAAGAGAGGCGGGCAAGAGACCCAGTACTTC. It translates to CASSKRGGQETQYF.

This clone has more than one count but fewer than ten. V is TRBV28 and J is TRBJ2-1, with 10 nucleotides matching TRBD1. CDR1 and CDR2 (germline): MDHEN, SYDVKM. V lost 5 bases and J lost 8; bases outside the gene matches: 6. CDR3 length equals 14 residues. The chain's CDR3 is CASSPRDRGYEQFF. Here the CDR3 DNA reads TGTGCCAGCAGTCCCCGGGACAGGGGCTATGAGCAGTTCTTC.

This clone appeared a few times. J is TRBJ1-5 and V is TRBV5-1; D gene unclear. The germline V gene has CDR1 SGHRS and CDR2 YFSETQ. V was clipped by 0 bases and J by 3 bases, with 7 bases between them. CDR3 length: 14 residues. The CDR3 region is CASSLEADNQPQHF. CDR3 nucleotides: TGCGCCAGCAGCTTGGAAGCGGACAATCAGCCCCAGCATTTT.

The rearrangement joins TRBV29-1 to TRBJ2-3; the D is unclear. Germline V gene lookup returns CDR1 SQVTM and CDR2 ANQGSEA. The CDR3 totals 12 residues. V was pared by 4 bases and J by 1 base, with 6 bases between. For the CDR3, the DNA is TGCAGCGTTGGTTTCGGCACAGATACGCAGTATTTT. Its protein product is CSVGFGTDTQYF.

The J gene is TRBJ2-3, the V gene TRBV5-1, with 9 bases lining up with TRBD2. Per the germline V gene, CDR1 is SGHRS and CDR2 is YFSETQ. CDR3 length: 15 residues. Unmatched junction bases numbered 6, after V lost 0 bases and J lost 7 bases. CDR3 DNA: TGCGCCAGCAGCTTGGTAGCGGGAGACCCCCATACGCAGTATTTT. Translating it yields CASSLVAGDPHTQYF. Filled out from reference TRBV5-1 and TRBJ2-3, the complete variable domain reads KAGVTQTPRYLIKTRGQQVTLSCSPISGHRSVSWYQQTPGQGLQFLFEYFSETQRNKGNFPGRFSGRQFSNSRSEMNVSTLELGDSALYLCASSLVAGDPHTQYFGPGTRLTVL.

The chain recombines TRBV5-1 with TRBJ1-1; 8 bases match TRBD1. Germline-derived CDR1 and CDR2 are SGHRS and YFSETQ. This CDR3 spans 15 amino acids. V shed 5 bases and J 1 base; nucleotides not matched to a gene: 7. The CDR3 is CASSTTGTGNTEAFF. The CDR3 coding sequence is TGCGCCAGCAGTACCACCGGGACAGGGAACACTGAAGCTTTCTTT.

The genes are TRBV30 and TRBJ2-2; tentative D call: TRBD1 (5 bases). The CDR3 contains 14 residues. V was shortened by 0 bases and J by 4 bases, with 9 bases between the two germline ends. CDR1 and CDR2 (germline): GTSNPN, SVGIG (reference sequence). The CDR3: CAWSVGHSTGELFF. In DNA, the CDR3 is TGTGCCTGGAGTGTTGGACATTCCACCGGGGAGCTGTTTTTT.

This clone appeared a few times. The chain's CDR3 is CASSSPSGRAYNEQFF. The CDR3, as DNA: TGTGCCAGCAGCTCGCCAAGCGGGAGGGCCTACAATGAGCAGTTCTTC. This chain links TRBV7-8 with TRBJ2-1; TRBD2 matches at 10 bases. This CDR3 spans 16 amino acids. With V trimmed by 4 bases and J by 2 bases, 5 bases remained unmatched. Per the germline V gene, CDR1 is SGHVS and CDR2 is FQNEAQ.

This clone was counted between two and nine times. CDR3 sequence: CASSLISPATSGLNEQFF. The CDR3 nucleotides are TGCGCCAGCAGCTTGATATCCCCCGCGACTAGCGGGCTGAATGAGCAGTTCTTC. This chain connects TRBV5-1 to TRBJ2-1; 10 bases agree with TRBD2. Germline CDR1 and CDR2: SGHRS and YFSETQ. The trim removed 1 base at V and 7 bases at J, leaving 14 bases unmatched. This CDR3 spans 18 amino acids. Combining the CDR3 with reference TRBV5-1 and TRBJ2-1 gives the whole variable domain KAGVTQTPRYLIKTRGQQVTLSCSPISGHRSVSWYQQTPGQGLQFLFEYFSETQRNKGNFPGRFSGRQFSNSRSEMNVSTLELGDSALYLCASSLISPATSGLNEQFFGPGTRLTVL.

This clone has only a few counts. This chain uses TRBV5-1 with TRBJ2-6, with 8 bases fitting TRBD1. The CDR3 is 17 residues long. V was pared by 4 bases and J by 3 bases, with 9 bases of the junction left unmatched. CDR1 SGHRS and CDR2 YFSETQ come from the germline V gene. CDR3 in DNA: TGCGCCAGCAGCAATAGACAGGGGCCAGGTGGGGCCAACGTCCTGACTTTC. Its translation: CASSNRQGPGGANVLTF. Full variable domain (outside the CDR3, taken from reference TRBV5-1 and TRBJ2-6): KAGVTQTPRYLIKTRGQQVTLSCSPISGHRSVSWYQQTPGQGLQFLFEYFSETQRNKGNFPGRFSGRQFSNSRSEMNVSTLELGDSALYLCASSNRQGPGGANVLTFGAGSRLTVL.

This clone turned up a few times. The rearrangement links TRBV29-1 to TRBJ1-4; 10 bases are a match to TRBD1. V was pared by 4 bases and J by 7 bases, with 3 bases of the junction left unmatched. This CDR3 has 13 amino acids. Germline V gene data show CDR1 as SQVTM and CDR2 as ANQGSEA. CDR3 bases: TGCAGCGTTGCGGACAGGGGGGCTGAAAAACTGTTTTTT. Protein: CSVADRGAEKLFF.

The chain has TRBV5-1 and TRBJ1-2; D gene unclear. The CDR3 is made up of 12 amino acids. Germline V lookup: CDR1 SGHRS, CDR2 YFSETQ. The V end was cut by 0 bases, the J end by 8 bases, with 8 bases between. CDR3 DNA sequence: TGCGCCAGCAGCTTGGGACAACGGGGCTACACCTTC. Encoded protein: CASSLGQRGYTF.

The rearrangement joins TRBV7-2 to TRBJ1-2, with 9 bases lining up with TRBD1. CDR3 length: 13 residues. Germline V CDR1 and CDR2: SGHTA, FQGNSA. V gave up 4 bases and J gave up 12 bases; unmatched junction bases: 9. CDR3 in amino acids: CASSSPGQGSNTF. DNA for the CDR3: TGTGCCAGCAGCTCTCCGGGACAGGGTAGTAACACCTTC.

The count of this clone is one. The chain is built from TRBV15 and TRBJ1-5; 9 nucleotides agree with TRBD1. Germline V gives CDR1 LNHNV, CDR2 YYDKDF (reference sequence). Trimming at V came to 4 bases and at J to 7 bases, leaving 5 bases not matched to a gene. The CDR3 is made up of 14 amino acids. In DNA form, the CDR3 reads TGTGCCACCAGCAAACAGGGGGCAGGGCAGCCCCAGCATTTT. Translated, it gives CATSKQGAGQPQHF.

The rearrangement links TRBV30 to TRBJ1-1; perhaps TRBD1 as D (6 bases). The CDR3 is 17 amino acids. V lost 4 bases to trimming and J lost 0 bases, with 21 bases between them. Germline CDR1 and CDR2: GTSNPN and SVGIG (reference sequence). CDR3 bases: TGTGCCTGGAATCAGGGGTACCGAAGAGGTATGAACACTGAAGCTTTCTTT. Protein: CAWNQGYRRGMNTEAFF.

This clone was seen a few times. The chain is built from TRBV30 and TRBJ1-5, with 10 bases lining up with TRBD1. Germline V gene data show CDR1 as GTSNPN and CDR2 as SVGIG (reference sequence). The CDR3 runs to 13 residues. J lost 6 bases, V lost 6 bases, and 5 bases had no gene match. The CDR3 here is CACQDRGSQPQHF. Here the CDR3 DNA reads TGTGCCTGCCAGGACAGGGGGAGTCAGCCCCAGCATTTT.

This clone showed up just a few times. The chain uses TRBV9 and TRBJ1-6; the D gene is possibly TRBD1 (6 bases). The germline V and J ends were trimmed by 4 bases and 4 bases, with 9 bases remaining between them. The CDR3 is 14 residues long. The germline V gene has CDR1 SGDLS and CDR2 YYNGEE. The CDR3 spells CASSPQGYNSPLHF. DNA of the CDR3: TGTGCCAGCAGCCCTCAGGGGTATAATTCACCCCTCCACTTT. The whole variable domain, remainder taken from reference TRBV9 and TRBJ1-6, is DSGVTQTPKHLITATGQRVTLRCSPRSGDLSVYWYQQSLDQGLQFLIQYYNGEERAKGNILERFSAQQFPDLHSELNLSSLELGDSALYFCASSPQGYNSPLHFGNGTRLTVT.

This clone was observed a handful of times. The chain carries TRBV5-1 and TRBJ2-5; 13 nucleotides align to TRBD2. The germline gives CDR1 SGHRS, CDR2 YFSETQ. Trimming removed 4 bases from V and 0 bases from J; junction bases left unmatched: 3. This CDR3 has 16 amino acids. The CDR3 bases are TGCGCCAGCAGCCAGGGACTAGCGGGACACCAAGAGACCCAGTACTTC. Its translation: CASSQGLAGHQETQYF.

The sample holds a few counts of this clone. The V and J genes are TRBV6-5 and TRBJ1-2; no clear D. This CDR3 has 14 residues. Germline assignment: CDR1 MNHEY and CDR2 SVGAGI. V dropped 2 bases and J dropped 3 bases, with 10 bases sitting between them. Here the CDR3 reads CASSYGRHDYGYTF. In nucleotides, the CDR3 is TGTGCCAGCAGTTACGGCAGGCACGACTATGGCTACACCTTC.

This clone turned up a few times. This chain links TRBV19 with TRBJ2-2, with D unclear. V lost 3 bases to trimming and J lost 2 bases, with 7 bases between them. CDR3 length: 14 amino acids. Germline values: CDR1 LNHDA, CDR2 SQIVND (reference sequence). The CDR3 loop is CASSIRENTGELFF. For the CDR3, the DNA is TGTGCCAGTAGTATTCGCGAAAACACCGGGGAGCTGTTTTTT.